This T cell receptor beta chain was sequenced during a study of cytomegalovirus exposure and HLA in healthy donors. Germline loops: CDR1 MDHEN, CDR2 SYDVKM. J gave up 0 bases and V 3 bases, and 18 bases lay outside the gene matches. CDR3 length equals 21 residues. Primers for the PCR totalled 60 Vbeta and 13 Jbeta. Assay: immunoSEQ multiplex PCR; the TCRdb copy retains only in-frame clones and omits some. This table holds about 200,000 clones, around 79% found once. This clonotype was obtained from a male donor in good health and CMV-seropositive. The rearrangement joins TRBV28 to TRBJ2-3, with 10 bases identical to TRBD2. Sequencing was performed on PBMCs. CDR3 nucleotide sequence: TGTGCCAGCAGTTTCTTCAGGCTAGGACTAGCGGAGGGAGCTAGCACAGATACGCAGTATTTT. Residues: CASSFFRLGLAEGASTDTQYF.